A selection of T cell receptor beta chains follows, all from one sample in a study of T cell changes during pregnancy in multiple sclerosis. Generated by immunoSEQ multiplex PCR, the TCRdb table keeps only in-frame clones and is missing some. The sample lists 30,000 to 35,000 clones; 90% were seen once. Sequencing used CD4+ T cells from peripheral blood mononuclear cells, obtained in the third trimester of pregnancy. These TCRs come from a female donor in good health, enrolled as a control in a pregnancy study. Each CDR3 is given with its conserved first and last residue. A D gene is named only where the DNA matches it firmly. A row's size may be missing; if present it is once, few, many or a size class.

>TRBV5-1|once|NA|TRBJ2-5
TGCGCCAGCACAGGGATCCGCCAAGAGACCCAGTACTTC
CASTGIRQETQYF
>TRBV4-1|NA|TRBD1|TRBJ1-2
TGCGCCAGCAGCCAAGAGTCACAGGGGCCCTTTCTATATGGCTACACCTTC
CASSQESQGPFLYGYTF
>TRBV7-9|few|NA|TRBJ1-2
TGTGCCAGCAGCGCTCTAGGGGCAAACACCTTC
CASSALGANTF
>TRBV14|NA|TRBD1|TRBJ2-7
TGTGCCAGCAGCCGACAGGGGTCCCCCTACGAGCAGTACTTC
CASSRQGSPYEQYF
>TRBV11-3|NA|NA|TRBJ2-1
TGTGCCAGCAGCTTAGGAATTGGGGAGAATGAGCAGTTCTTC
CASSLGIGENEQFF
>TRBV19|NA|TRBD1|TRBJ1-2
TGTGCCAGTAGTACCCTACAGGGGGCGCATGGCTACACCTTC
CASSTLQGAHGYTF
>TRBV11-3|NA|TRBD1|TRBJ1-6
TGTGCCAGCAGGAGGGACAGGCTCTCCTATAATTCACCCCTCCACTTT
CASRRDRLSYNSPLHF
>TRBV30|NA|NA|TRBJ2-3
TGTGCCTGGAGTGTTGTAAGCGGAGGCACAGATACGCAGTATTTT
CAWSVVSGGTDTQYF
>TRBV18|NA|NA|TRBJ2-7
TGTGCCAGCTCACTTAACCGGGACTCATACGAGCAGTACTTC
CASSLNRDSYEQYF
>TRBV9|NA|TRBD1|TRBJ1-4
TGTGCCAGCAGCCCACGACAGGGGGGGGAAAAACTGTTTTTT
CASSPRQGGEKLFF
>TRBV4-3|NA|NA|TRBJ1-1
TGCGCCAGCAGCCAAGATTCGGGGAACACTGAAGCTTTCTTT
CASSQDSGNTEAFF
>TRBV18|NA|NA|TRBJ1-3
TGTGCCAGCTCACCTTTGTCCAGCTCTGGAAACACCATATATTTT
CASSPLSSSGNTIYF
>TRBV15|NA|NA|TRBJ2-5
TGTGCCACCAGCAGAGATCGAGGCGTGGCGGGGGCCGGGGAGACCCAGTACTTC
CATSRDRGVAGAGETQYF
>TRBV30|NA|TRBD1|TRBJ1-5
TGTGCCTGGACCTCAGGACAGGCGGGGAGTCAGCCCCAGCATTTT
CAWTSGQAGSQPQHF
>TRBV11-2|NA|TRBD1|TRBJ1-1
TGTGCCAGCAGCTTTAGCCAGGGGGGAACTGAAGCTTTCTTT
CASSFSQGGTEAFF
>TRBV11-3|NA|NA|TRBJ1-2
TGTGCCAGCAGCTTAAGTGGGCTAGCCTACACCTTC
CASSLSGLAYTF
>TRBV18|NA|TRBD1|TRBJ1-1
TGTGCCAGCTCACCAACTCCCGGGACAGTCACTGAAGCTTTCTTT
CASSPTPGTVTEAFF
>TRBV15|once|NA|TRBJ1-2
TGTGCCACCAGCAGAGTGGGTAGCCTAGGCTACACCTTC
CATSRVGSLGYTF
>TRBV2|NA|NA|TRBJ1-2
TGTGCCAGCAGCGGCACCGGGACATATGGCTACACCTTC
CASSGTGTYGYTF
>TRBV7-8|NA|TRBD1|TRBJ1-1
TGTGCCAGCAGCTTACCAACAGGGGTAGGGAACACTGAAGCTTTCTTT
CASSLPTGVGNTEAFF
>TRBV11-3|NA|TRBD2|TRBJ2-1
TGTGCCAGCAGCTTAGGCGGTAGCGGGAGAAAAAATGAGCAGTTCTTC
CASSLGGSGRKNEQFF
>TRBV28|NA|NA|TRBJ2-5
TGTGCCAGCAGCGATTTTCTGGCCAGAGGGACCCAGTACTTC
CASSDFLARGTQYF
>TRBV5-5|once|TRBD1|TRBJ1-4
TGTGCCAGCAGCCGTCCGGGACAGCAACGTGAAAAACTGTTTTTT
CASSRPGQQREKLFF
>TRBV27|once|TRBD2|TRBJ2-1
TGTGCCAGCGGAATGCAGGCCCGGGGGAGGGCCAATGGTGAGCAGTTCTTC
CASGMQARGRANGEQFF
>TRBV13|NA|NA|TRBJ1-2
TGTGCCAGCAGCTTAGCCCAGGGGCAGGGCTATGGCTACACCTTC
CASSLAQGQGYGYTF
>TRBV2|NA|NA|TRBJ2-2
TGTGCCAGCAGTGACAGGGGTGGCACCGGGGAGCTGTTTTTT
CASSDRGGTGELFF
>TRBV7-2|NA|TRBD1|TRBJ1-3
TGTGCCAGCAGCTTAGTGGGACAGGGTGCTGGAAACACCATATATTTT
CASSLVGQGAGNTIYF
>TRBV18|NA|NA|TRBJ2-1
TGTGCCAGCTCAGGAGGAGCCGTGGACTCCTACAATGAGCAGTTCTTC
CASSGGAVDSYNEQFF
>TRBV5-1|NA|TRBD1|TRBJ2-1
TGCGCCAGCAGCACCACAGGGGTCCATGAGCAGTTCTTC
CASSTTGVHEQFF
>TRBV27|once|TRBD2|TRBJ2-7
TGTGCCAGCAGTTTGAGCGGGGGCGGCTACGAGCAGTACTTC
CASSLSGGGYEQYF